The entry below gives a single T cell receptor (beta chain) sequence along with its context. Antigen unknown. This sample was included in a study of blood T cells in healthy people across ages. With 6 bases removed from V and 1 base from J, the gap between germline ends came to 16 bases. The germline V gene encodes CDR1 DFQATT and CDR2 SNEGSKA (reference sequence). The CDR3 is made up of 14 amino acids. Through a sample-barcoded 5' primer and a J-beta primer mix, a second PCR was run for roughly 6 to 12 cycles. CDR3-containing paired-end reads numbered at least 2.5 million in each sample. Each CDR3 protein is one row after TCRdb ran MiXCR on the 5' RACE reads. The sample consists of about 780,000 distinct CDR3 sequences, around half of them appearing once. Study-wide results and limits: Age brought a roughly linear fall in TCR beta diversity measured per million T cells. Unsorted PBMC material precluded a definitive naive versus antigen-experienced comparison.

This clonotype originated in a man older than 75 in good health. The sample consisted of blood. This chain joins TRBV20-1 and TRBJ2-7, with a possible D match to TRBD2 (5 bases). CDR3 coding DNA: TGCAGTGCCGACGCCGGGGTAAGATCCTACGAGCAGTACTTC. Protein sequence: CSADAGVRSYEQYF.